Below, 11 T cell receptor beta chains from the same sample are listed, as sequenced in a study of blood T cell repertoires in COVID-19. Assay used: immunoSEQ multiplex PCR; TCRdb lists only in-frame clones, some missing. The top ten hold 3.5% to 4% of the sample, which has 350,000 to 450,000 clones, roughly 85% seen once. Specimen: peripheral blood. The receptor source for this set is a woman between 18 and 30 years old with acute or convalescent COVID-19.

This chain uses TRBV4-1 with TRBJ2-7; no firm D call. Trimming stripped 3 bases from V and 3 bases from J, with 9 bases between. The germline gives CDR1 MGHRA, CDR2 YSYEKL. The CDR3 totals 13 residues. The CDR3 DNA reads TGCGCCAGCAGCCATGCGCACGACTACGAGCAGTACTTC. It is translated as CASSHAHDYEQYF.

With respect to this clone: The sample holds other DNA sequences that translate to the same CDR3. The rearrangement joins TRBV5-6 to TRBJ1-6; 8 bases agree with TRBD1. The germline CDR1 and CDR2 sequences are SGHDT and YYEEEE. The ends lost 2 bases at V and 10 bases at J; junction bases unmatched: 5. There are 14 residues in the CDR3. In DNA, the CDR3 is TGTGCCAGCAGCTTTGGGACAGGCGCCTCACCCCTCCACTTT. It yields the protein CASSFGTGASPLHF.

This clone was seen once. The chain recombines TRBV19 with TRBJ1-1; D unclear. Germline V gene sequence: CDR1 LNHDA, CDR2 SQIVND (reference sequence). The CDR3 spans 15 residues. The V end lost 1 base, the J end lost 3 bases, and 12 bases lay between the germline ends. The chain's CDR3 is CASSIGQGGYTEAFF. CDR3 nucleotides: TGTGCCAGTAGTATAGGTCAAGGCGGGTACACTGAAGCTTTCTTT.

V and J are TRBV10-3 and TRBJ2-1; weak D call: TRBD2 (5 bases). The CDR3 is 17 residues long. Germline V gene sequence: CDR1 ENHRY, CDR2 SYGVKD. Deletions cut 5 bases from V and 9 bases from J, with 26 bases between. CDR3: CAISTISDNDRRSEQFF. The CDR3, as DNA: TGTGCCATCAGTACTATTAGCGACAATGACCGGCGTAGTGAGCAGTTCTTC.

The V call is TRBV5-4, the J call TRBJ2-5, with 10 bases matching TRBD2. Germline V gene sequence: CDR1 SGHNT, CDR2 YYREEE (reference sequence). CDR3 length: 15 residues. V was clipped by 3 bases and J by 2 bases; unmatched bases: 4. DNA of the CDR3: TGTGCCAGCAGCTCGGGACTAGCGTTTCAAGAGACCCAGTACTTC. This sequence encodes CASSSGLAFQETQYF.

The table lists this clone with a few counts. The V call is TRBV27, the J call TRBJ1-6; TRBD1 aligns across 7 bases. Trimming took 4 bases from V and 10 from J; bases not matched to a gene: 7. The CDR3 sequence is 14 residues long. Germline-derived CDR1 and CDR2 are MNHEY and SMNVEV (reference sequence). The CDR3 spells CASSSGTAGSPLHF. CDR3 DNA sequence: TGTGCCAGCAGTTCCGGGACAGCAGGATCACCCCTCCACTTT.

The rearrangement uses TRBV28 and TRBJ1-5, with D possibly TRBD1 on 6 matching bases. Germline V gene sequence: CDR1 MDHEN, CDR2 SYDVKM. Trimming shortened V by 5 bases and J by 4 bases, and 12 bases separated the two germline ends. The CDR3 length is 14 residues. Here the CDR3 reads CASSVGQINQPQHF. In nucleotides, the CDR3 is TGTGCCAGCAGTGTCGGACAGATTAATCAGCCCCAGCATTTT.

This clone showed up just a few times. The rearrangement uses TRBV9 and TRBJ2-7; D remains ambiguous. V dropped 4 bases and J dropped 1 base, with 9 bases sitting between them. CDR3 length: 13 residues. Looked up from germline, CDR1 is SGDLS and CDR2 is YYNGEE. The CDR3 loop reads CASSIPRSYEQYF. DNA of the CDR3: TGTGCCAGCAGCATCCCCAGGTCCTACGAGCAGTACTTC.

The CDR3 DNA follows: TGTGCCAGCAGCGTAGGTGCGGGGGGCCGCGGCTATGGCTACACCTTC. Its translation: CASSVGAGGRGYGYTF. The V and J genes are TRBV9 and TRBJ1-2; possibly TRBD1 for D (6 bases). Germline V CDR1 and CDR2: SGDLS, YYNGEE. The CDR3 contains 16 residues. The germline V and J ends were trimmed by 0 bases and 4 bases, with 16 bases remaining between them.

The rearrangement uses TRBV6-6 and TRBJ2-7, with a weak D call TRBD2 (6 bases). The ends were cut back, 6 bases at V and 3 bases at J, with 9 bases in the middle. Germline CDR1 MNHNY, CDR2 SVGAGI (reference sequence). The CDR3 is 12 amino acids. The CDR3 sequence: CASRGLIYEQYF. CDR3 nucleotides: TGTGCCAGCAGGGGACTGATCTACGAGCAGTACTTC.

The chain is built from TRBV29-1 and TRBJ2-7; TRBD2 aligns across 10 bases. Germline V gives CDR1 SQVTM, CDR2 ANQGSEA. J was trimmed by 10 bases and V by 2 bases; bases with no gene match: 2. The CDR3 spans 11 residues. CDR3 amino acids: CSVETSGVQYF. For the CDR3, the DNA is TGCAGCGTTGAAACTAGCGGGGTTCAGTACTTC.